This paragraph covers one TCR beta chain sequence. These data come from a study of blood T cell repertoires in COVID-19. Study-level information: The study drew acute and convalescent COVID-19 samples from the United States, Italy and Spain.

This CDR3 region has 15 residues. Losses at the gene ends were 5 bases for V and 2 bases for J; bases not matched to a gene: 6. Germline CDR1 is MNHEY and CDR2 is SVGAGI. In the study's own analysis: Counts of nucleated cells, estimated from reference gene primer amplification, were obtained. Assay used: immunoSEQ multiplex PCR; TCRdb lists only in-frame clones, some missing. V and J calls and clone size are given by that table; D and trimming were obtained from the DNA. The sample shows around 130,000 clones, 86% of them seen only once. The TCR comes from a man aged 35-49 years with acute or convalescent COVID-19. This rearrangement joins TRBV6-5 to TRBJ2-1, with 7 bases lining up with TRBD1. Sequencing input: peripheral blood. The CDR3 DNA sequence: TGTGCCAGCAGTCCCGACAGGGCGACCTACAATGAGCAGTTCTTC. Translating gives CASSPDRATYNEQFF.